Sequencing of this TCR beta chain was carried out in a study of cytomegalovirus exposure and HLA in healthy donors. General study points: An observed cluster of highly shared sequence variants was recorded as a likely sequencing artifact. Later genetic work tied a missense DCLRE1C variant to beta-chain V and J trimming. About 87% or about 30% of the time was how often most TCR beta V segments were productive, according to an earlier analysis.

The PCR employed 60 Vbeta primers together with 13 Jbeta primers. Assay used: immunoSEQ multiplex PCR; TCRdb lists only in-frame clones, some missing. The data hold roughly 140,000 clones, with about four fifths observed a single time. The CDR3 extends over 20 amino acids. The germline CDR1 and CDR2 sequences are SSHAT and FNYEAQ (reference sequence). A word on this clone: Antigen: not known. The junction departs from germline at one end; a sequencing error may be responsible.

The sequenced sample was PBMCs. The source is a man over 45 in good health and CMV-seropositive. The chain uses TRBV7-7 and TRBJ2-3; 9 bases line up with TRBD2. This chain's CDR3 is CASSLSRRSGRYGITDTQYF. CDR3 nucleotides: TGTGCTAGCAGCTTGAGTCGCCGGAGCGGGAGGTATGGTATCACAGATACGCAGTATTTT.